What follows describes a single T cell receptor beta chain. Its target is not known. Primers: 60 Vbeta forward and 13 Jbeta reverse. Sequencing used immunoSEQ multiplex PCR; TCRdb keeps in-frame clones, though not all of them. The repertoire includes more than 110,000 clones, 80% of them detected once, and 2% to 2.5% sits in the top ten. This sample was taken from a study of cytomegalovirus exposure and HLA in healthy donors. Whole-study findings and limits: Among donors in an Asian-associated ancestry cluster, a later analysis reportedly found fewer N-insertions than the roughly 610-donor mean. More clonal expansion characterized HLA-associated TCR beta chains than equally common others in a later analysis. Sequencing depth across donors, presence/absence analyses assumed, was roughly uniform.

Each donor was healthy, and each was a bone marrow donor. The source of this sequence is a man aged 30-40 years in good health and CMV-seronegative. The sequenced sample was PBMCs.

CDR3 protein: CASSPPYPGLAGAADTQYF. Written as DNA, the CDR3 is TGTGCCAGCTCACCACCATACCCTGGACTAGCGGGAGCCGCAGATACGCAGTATTTT. This chain uses TRBV18 with TRBJ2-3; 13 bases are shared with TRBD2. With V trimmed by 0 bases and J by 4 bases, 10 bases remained unmatched. The CDR3 covers 19 residues. Germline V gene sequence: CDR1 KGHSH, CDR2 LQKENI.